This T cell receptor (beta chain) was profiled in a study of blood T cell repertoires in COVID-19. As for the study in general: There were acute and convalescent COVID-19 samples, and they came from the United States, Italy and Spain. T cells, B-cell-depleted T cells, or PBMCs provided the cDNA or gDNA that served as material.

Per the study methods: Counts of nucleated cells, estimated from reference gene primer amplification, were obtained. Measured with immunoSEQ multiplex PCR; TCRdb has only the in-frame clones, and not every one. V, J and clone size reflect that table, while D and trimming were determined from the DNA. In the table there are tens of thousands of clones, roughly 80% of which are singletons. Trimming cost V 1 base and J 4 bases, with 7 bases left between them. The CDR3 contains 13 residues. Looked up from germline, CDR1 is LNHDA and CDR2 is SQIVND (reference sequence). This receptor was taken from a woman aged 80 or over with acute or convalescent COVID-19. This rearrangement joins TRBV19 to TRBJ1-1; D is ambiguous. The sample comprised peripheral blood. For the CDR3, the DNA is TGTGCCAGTAGTATAGTGAGAGGCACTGAAGCTTTCTTT. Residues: CASSIVRGTEAFF.